Here is one T cell receptor beta chain with its context. Its antigen remains unidentified. The data belong to a study of multiple sclerosis patients with progressive multifocal leukoencephalopathy. Overall study results and limits: PML-onset expanded TRB clones were detectable before and during natalizumab therapy.

Time point indicated: roughly 13 months of natalizumab therapy. Only in-frame clones appear in the TCRdb table, and some are missing; sequencing was by immunoSEQ multiplex PCR. This table has tens of thousands of clones, about 90% appearing once. The CDR3 is 12 residues long. The V gene lost 7 bases and the J gene lost 3 bases, with 10 bases spanning the gap. The germline CDR1 and CDR2 sequences are SGHDN and FVKESK. The clonotype comes from a human donor with multiple sclerosis. The V call is TRBV14, the J call TRBJ2-7; perhaps D is TRBD1 or TRBD2 (5 bases each). The sequences come from PBMCs, collected from a patient treated with natalizumab. The CDR3, as DNA: TGTGCCAGCAATGGGGGAAACTACGAGCAGTACTTC. It encodes CASNGGNYEQYF.